This T cell receptor beta chain was sequenced for a study of PD-L1 blockade in urothelial cancer. On the study more broadly: The year 2014 saw patients start atezolizumab, 1,200 mg intravenously every 3 weeks. A median of 141,255 T cells was found in the blood samples. Treatment start was followed by blood analysis at 3 weeks (second dose) and again at 6 weeks.

The CDR3 runs to 17 residues. V was clipped by 6 bases and J by 6 bases, with 27 bases between them. Germline CDR1 is MDHEN and CDR2 is SYDVKM. The time point here: pretreatment peripheral blood. PCRs were each spiked with synthetic TCR analog templates. Clones were read by immunoSEQ multiplex PCR, and TCRdb kept only the in-frame ones, dropping some. The table includes some 71,000 clones, 85% detected once. The sequence derives from a man aged 40-50 years with urothelial cancer. The rearrangement uses TRBV28 and TRBJ2-7; D may be TRBD2 (6 bases). Sequenced here: PBMCs, sampled around atezolizumab (anti-PD-L1) treatment. The CDR3 coding sequence is TGTGCCAGCAGAATCGGCGGGGCCGCTCCTTCTTTCTGCGAGCAGTACTTC. This gives the protein CASRIGGAAPSFCEQYF.